This is a list of T cell receptor beta chains from one sample in a study of a mutant IDH1 vaccine in newly diagnosed glioma. Method: immunoSEQ multiplex PCR; TCRdb's copy keeps in-frame clones and lacks some. The sample lists 35,000 to 45,000 clones, 90% to 95% seen once, with approximately 2.4% in the top ten. Their target antigens are unknown. The starting material was PBMCs, obtained from a glioma patient whose treatment included an IDH1 peptide vaccine. The receptors were sampled from a man between 50 and 59 years old with glioma. Both conserved end residues are part of each CDR3. The D gene is left open where the match is weak. Size tells how often a clone was seen (once, few, many) or the class of an expanded clone, and some rows leave it out.

v_gene: TRBV11-3; abundance: few; j_gene: TRBJ2-3; d_gene: TRBD2; len: 16; CDR3nt: TGTGCCAGCAGCTTAGTGGCGGGAGCGCTGGCGGATACGCAGTATTTT; CDR3aa: CASSLVAGALADTQYF
v_gene: TRBV4-2; abundance: .; j_gene: TRBJ1-1; d_gene: .; len: 16; CDR3nt: TGTGCCAGCAGCCAAGATAAAGGGTTCCTGAGAACTGAAGCTTTCTTT; CDR3aa: CASSQDKGFLRTEAFF
v_gene: TRBV9; abundance: .; j_gene: TRBJ1-6; d_gene: .; len: 14; CDR3nt: TGTGCCAGCAGCGTAGCGCAGGGTAATTCACCCCTCCACTTT; CDR3aa: CASSVAQGNSPLHF
v_gene: TRBV2; abundance: .; j_gene: TRBJ2-1; d_gene: .; len: 15; CDR3nt: TGTGCCAGCAGCGCAGGGTGGGTCTCCTACAATGAGCAGTTCTTC; CDR3aa: CASSAGWVSYNEQFF
v_gene: TRBV6-5; abundance: .; j_gene: TRBJ2-3; d_gene: TRBD2; len: 15; CDR3nt: TGTGCCAGTATAAATAGCGGGGGTGGCACAGATACGCAGTATTTT; CDR3aa: CASINSGGGTDTQYF
v_gene: TRBV18; abundance: .; j_gene: TRBJ1-2; d_gene: TRBD1; len: 14; CDR3nt: TGTGCCAGCTCAGAGGGACAGTCTAACTATGGCTACACCTTC; CDR3aa: CASSEGQSNYGYTF
v_gene: TRBV30; abundance: .; j_gene: TRBJ1-3; d_gene: .; len: 15; CDR3nt: TGTGCCTGGAGTGATGAGGGGCTCTCTGGAAACACCATATATTTT; CDR3aa: CAWSDEGLSGNTIYF
v_gene: TRBV18; abundance: .; j_gene: TRBJ2-7; d_gene: TRBD1; len: 14; CDR3nt: TGTGCCAGCTCGCCAGGACAGGACTCCTACGAGCAGTACTTC; CDR3aa: CASSPGQDSYEQYF
v_gene: TRBV2; abundance: .; j_gene: TRBJ2-4; d_gene: TRBD2; len: 16; CDR3nt: TGTGCCAGCAGTTTCTCGCGGGGGATAGCCAAAAACATTCAGTACTTC; CDR3aa: CASSFSRGIAKNIQYF
v_gene: TRBV30; abundance: medium-sized; j_gene: TRBJ1-1; d_gene: .; len: 14; CDR3nt: TGTGCCTGGAGCTTAGGTCCTTCTAACACTGAAGCTTTCTTT; CDR3aa: CAWSLGPSNTEAFF
v_gene: TRBV6-5; abundance: .; j_gene: TRBJ1-1; d_gene: TRBD1; len: 14; CDR3nt: TGTGCCAGCAGGTTGGGACAGTCGAACACTGAAGCTTTCTTT; CDR3aa: CASRLGQSNTEAFF
v_gene: TRBV28; abundance: few; j_gene: TRBJ1-6; d_gene: TRBD1; len: 16; CDR3nt: TGTGCCAGCAGTTTATCCCCAGGGGGAGCTAATTCACCCCTCCACTTT; CDR3aa: CASSLSPGGANSPLHF
v_gene: TRBV25-1; abundance: once; j_gene: TRBJ1-2; d_gene: .; len: 14; CDR3nt: TGTGCCAGCAGCGCTGGGGGGTGGAACTATGGCTACACCTTC; CDR3aa: CASSAGGWNYGYTF
v_gene: TRBV28; abundance: .; j_gene: TRBJ2-1; d_gene: TRBD2; len: 14; CDR3nt: TGTGCCAGCACAGGACTAGCGGGGGGGAGAGAGCAGTTCTTC; CDR3aa: CASTGLAGGREQFF
v_gene: TRBV4-3; abundance: .; j_gene: TRBJ1-4; d_gene: .; len: 16; CDR3nt: TGCGCCAGCAGCCAATTGTCCTACAGGGAAGAGGAAAAACTGTTTTTT; CDR3aa: CASSQLSYREEEKLFF
v_gene: TRBV28; abundance: .; j_gene: TRBJ1-1; d_gene: TRBD1; len: 15; CDR3nt: TGTGCCAGCAGTCCAGACCGGGACAGTCGGACTGAAGCTTTCTTT; CDR3aa: CASSPDRDSRTEAFF
v_gene: TRBV11-2; abundance: .; j_gene: TRBJ1-1; d_gene: .; len: 17; CDR3nt: TGTGCCAGCAGCTTAGTGCACGGGTCTAACGATAACACTGAAGCTTTCTTT; CDR3aa: CASSLVHGSNDNTEAFF
v_gene: TRBV11-2; abundance: .; j_gene: TRBJ1-1; d_gene: TRBD1; len: 17; CDR3nt: TGTGCCAGCAGCTTAATTCGACAGGGAGATGTTTTGGCTGAAGCTTTCTTT; CDR3aa: CASSLIRQGDVLAEAFF
v_gene: TRBV9; abundance: few; j_gene: TRBJ2-1; d_gene: .; len: 15; CDR3nt: TGTGCCAGCAGCGTAGACCTCTCCCGCTACAATGAGCAGTTCTTC; CDR3aa: CASSVDLSRYNEQFF
v_gene: TRBV5-1; abundance: once; j_gene: TRBJ1-1; d_gene: .; len: 13; CDR3nt: TGCGCCAGCACCTGGGGGGGTGAAACTGAAGCTTTCTTT; CDR3aa: CASTWGGETEAFF
v_gene: TRBV6-1; abundance: .; j_gene: TRBJ1-2; d_gene: TRBD1; len: 16; CDR3nt: TGTGCCAGCAGTGAGAACGGACAGGGCGGGAACTATGGCTACACCTTC; CDR3aa: CASSENGQGGNYGYTF
v_gene: TRBV10-3; abundance: once; j_gene: TRBJ2-1; d_gene: TRBD1; len: 16; CDR3nt: TGTGCCATCAGTGAGTGGCGGGACAGGGGCAGCAATGAGCAGTTCTTC; CDR3aa: CAISEWRDRGSNEQFF
v_gene: TRBV7-7; abundance: .; j_gene: TRBJ2-2; d_gene: .; len: 12; CDR3nt: TGTGCTAGCAGCCAGGCCCCCGGGGAGCTGTTTTTT; CDR3aa: CASSQAPGELFF
v_gene: TRBV18; abundance: .; j_gene: TRBJ2-5; d_gene: TRBD1; len: 15; CDR3nt: TGTGCCAGCTCACCGGAGGACAGGAGCCAAGAGACCCAGTACTTC; CDR3aa: CASSPEDRSQETQYF